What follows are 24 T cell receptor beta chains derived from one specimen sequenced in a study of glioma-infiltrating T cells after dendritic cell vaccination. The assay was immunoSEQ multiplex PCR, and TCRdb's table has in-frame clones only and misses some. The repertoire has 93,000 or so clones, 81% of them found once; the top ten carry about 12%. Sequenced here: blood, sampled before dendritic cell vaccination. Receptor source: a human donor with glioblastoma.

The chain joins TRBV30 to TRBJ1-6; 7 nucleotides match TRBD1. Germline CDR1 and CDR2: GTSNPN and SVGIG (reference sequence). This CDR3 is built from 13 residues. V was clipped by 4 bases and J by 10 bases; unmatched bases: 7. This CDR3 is CAWTQGLGSPLHF. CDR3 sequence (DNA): TGTGCCTGGACACAGGGGCTGGGGTCACCCCTCCACTTT. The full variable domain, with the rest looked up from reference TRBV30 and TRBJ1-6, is SQTIHQWPATLVQPVGSPLSLECTVEGTSNPNLYWYRQAAGRGLQLLFYSVGIGQISSEVPQNLSASRPQDRQFILSSKKLLLSDSGFYLCAWTQGLGSPLHFGNGTRLTVT.

The DNA of the CDR3 is TGCGCCAGCAGCCAAGACCAGGGGCTAGCGGGGGAATACTACGAGCAGTACTTC. Translated: CASSQDQGLAGEYYEQYF. The V gene is TRBV4-1, the J gene TRBJ2-7; 10 bases line up with TRBD2. The V and J ends lost 0 bases and 3 bases, in that order; junction bases with no gene match: 11. CDR3 size: 18 residues. Germline values: CDR1 MGHRA, CDR2 YSYEKL.

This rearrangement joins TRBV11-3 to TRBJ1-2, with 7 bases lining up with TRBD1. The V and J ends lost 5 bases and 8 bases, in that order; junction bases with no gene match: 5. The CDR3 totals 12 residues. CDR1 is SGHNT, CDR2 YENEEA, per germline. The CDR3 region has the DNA TGTGCCAGCAGCACAGGGGTGGACGGCTACACCTTC. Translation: CASSTGVDGYTF.

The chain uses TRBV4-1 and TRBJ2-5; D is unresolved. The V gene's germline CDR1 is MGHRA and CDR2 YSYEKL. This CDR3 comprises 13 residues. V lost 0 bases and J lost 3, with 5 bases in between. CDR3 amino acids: CASSQDLEETQYF. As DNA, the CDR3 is TGCGCCAGCAGCCAAGATTTAGAAGAGACCCAGTACTTC.

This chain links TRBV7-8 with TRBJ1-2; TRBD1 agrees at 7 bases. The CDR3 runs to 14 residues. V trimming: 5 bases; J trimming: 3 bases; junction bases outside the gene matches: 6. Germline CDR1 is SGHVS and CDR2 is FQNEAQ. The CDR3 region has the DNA TGTGCCAGCAGCCCTGGGACAGACTACTATGGCTACACCTTC. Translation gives CASSPGTDYYGYTF.

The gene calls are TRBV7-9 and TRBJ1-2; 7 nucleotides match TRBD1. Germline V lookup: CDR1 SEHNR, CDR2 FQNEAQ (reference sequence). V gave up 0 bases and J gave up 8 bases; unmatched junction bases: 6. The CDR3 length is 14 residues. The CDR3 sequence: CASSLATGTVGYTF. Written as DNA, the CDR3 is TGTGCCAGCAGCTTAGCGACAGGGACGGTCGGCTACACCTTC.

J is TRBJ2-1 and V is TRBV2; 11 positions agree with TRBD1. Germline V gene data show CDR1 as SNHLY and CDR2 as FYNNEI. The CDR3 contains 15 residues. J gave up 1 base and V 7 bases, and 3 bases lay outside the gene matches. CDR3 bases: TGTGCCAGCACAGGGGACAGGGGGTCCTACAATGAGCAGTTCTTC. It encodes CASTGDRGSYNEQFF.

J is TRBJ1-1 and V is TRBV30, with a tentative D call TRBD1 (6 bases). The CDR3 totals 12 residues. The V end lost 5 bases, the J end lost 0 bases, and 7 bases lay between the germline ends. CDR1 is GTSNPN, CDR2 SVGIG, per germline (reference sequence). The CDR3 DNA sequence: TGTGCCTGGGACAGGCTGAACACTGAAGCTTTCTTT. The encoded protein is CAWDRLNTEAFF.

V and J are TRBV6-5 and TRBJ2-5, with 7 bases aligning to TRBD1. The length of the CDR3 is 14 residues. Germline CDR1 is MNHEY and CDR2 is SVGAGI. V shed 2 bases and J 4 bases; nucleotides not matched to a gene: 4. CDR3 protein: CASSYNRGGETQYF. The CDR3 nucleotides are TGTGCCAGCAGTTACAACAGGGGCGGAGAGACCCAGTACTTC.

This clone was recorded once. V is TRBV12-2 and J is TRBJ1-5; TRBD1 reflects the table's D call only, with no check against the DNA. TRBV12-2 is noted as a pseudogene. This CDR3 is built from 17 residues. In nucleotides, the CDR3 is TGTGCAAGTCGCGCCGGGACAGGGGGTATGGGCAATCAGCCCCAGCATTTT. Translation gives CASRAGTGGMGNQPQHF.

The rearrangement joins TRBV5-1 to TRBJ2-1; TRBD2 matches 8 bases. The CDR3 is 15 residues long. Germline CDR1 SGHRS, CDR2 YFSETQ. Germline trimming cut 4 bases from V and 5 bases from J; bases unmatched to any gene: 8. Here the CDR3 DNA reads TGCGCCAGCAGCGACCCCACTAGCGGAGACAATGAGCAGTTCTTC. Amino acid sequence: CASSDPTSGDNEQFF. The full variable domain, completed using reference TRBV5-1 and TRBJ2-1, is KAGVTQTPRYLIKTRGQQVTLSCSPISGHRSVSWYQQTPGQGLQFLFEYFSETQRNKGNFPGRFSGRQFSNSRSEMNVSTLELGDSALYLCASSDPTSGDNEQFFGPGTRLTVL.

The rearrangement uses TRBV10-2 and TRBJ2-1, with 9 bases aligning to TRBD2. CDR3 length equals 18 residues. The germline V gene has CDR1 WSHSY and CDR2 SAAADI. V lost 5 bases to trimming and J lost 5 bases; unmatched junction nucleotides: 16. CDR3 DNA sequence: TGCGCCAGCAGTTCTGTCCCCTCAGCGGGGGGCCACCACAATGAGCAGTTCTTC. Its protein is CASSSVPSAGGHHNEQFF.

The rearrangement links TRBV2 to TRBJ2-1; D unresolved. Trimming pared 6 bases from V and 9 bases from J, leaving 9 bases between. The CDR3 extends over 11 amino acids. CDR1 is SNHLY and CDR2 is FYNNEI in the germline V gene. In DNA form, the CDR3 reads TGTGCCAGCAGGGCGGTAGGTGAGCAGTTCTTC. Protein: CASRAVGEQFF.

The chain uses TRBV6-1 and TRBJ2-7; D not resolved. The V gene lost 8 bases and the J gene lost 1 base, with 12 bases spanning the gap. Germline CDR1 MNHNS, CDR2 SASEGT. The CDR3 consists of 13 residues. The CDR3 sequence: CASWALGSYEQYF. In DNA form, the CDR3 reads TGTGCCAGCTGGGCCTTAGGATCCTACGAGCAGTACTTC.

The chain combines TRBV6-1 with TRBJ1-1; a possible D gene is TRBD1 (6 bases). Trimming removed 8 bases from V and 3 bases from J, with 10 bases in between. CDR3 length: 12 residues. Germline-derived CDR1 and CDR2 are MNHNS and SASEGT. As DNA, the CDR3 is TGTGCCAGCCGGGACACTTACACTGAAGCTTTCTTT. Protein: CASRDTYTEAFF.

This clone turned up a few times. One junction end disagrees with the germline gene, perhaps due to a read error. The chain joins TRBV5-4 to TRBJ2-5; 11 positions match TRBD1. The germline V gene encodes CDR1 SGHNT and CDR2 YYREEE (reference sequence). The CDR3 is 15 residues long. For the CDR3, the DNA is TGCGCCAGCAGCCTCCGGACAGGGGGCGGAGAGACCCAGTACTTC. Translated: CASSLRTGGGETQYF.

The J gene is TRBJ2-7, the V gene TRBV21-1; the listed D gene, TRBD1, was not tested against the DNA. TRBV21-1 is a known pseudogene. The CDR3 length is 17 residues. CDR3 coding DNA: TGTGCCAGCAGCAAAAGATGGGAACAGGGGGTCCCCTACGAGCAGTACTTC. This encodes CASSKRWEQGVPYEQYF.

CDR3 loop: CASSLQGGFVSGNTIYF. The CDR3 DNA follows: TGTGCCAGCAGCTTGCAGGGGGGTTTCGTCTCTGGAAACACCATATATTTT. This rearrangement joins TRBV5-6 to TRBJ1-3; TRBD1 agrees at 7 bases. V dropped 1 base and J dropped 0; count of bases not matched to a gene: 7. This CDR3 has 17 residues. Germline CDR1 reads SGHDT; CDR2 reads YYEEEE.

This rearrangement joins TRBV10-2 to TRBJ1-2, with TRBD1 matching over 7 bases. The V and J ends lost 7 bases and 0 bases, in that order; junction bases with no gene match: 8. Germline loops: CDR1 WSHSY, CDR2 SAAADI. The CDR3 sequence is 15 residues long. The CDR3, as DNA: TGCGCCAGCACTTCGACAGGGTTCCCTAACTATGGCTACACCTTC. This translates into CASTSTGFPNYGYTF.

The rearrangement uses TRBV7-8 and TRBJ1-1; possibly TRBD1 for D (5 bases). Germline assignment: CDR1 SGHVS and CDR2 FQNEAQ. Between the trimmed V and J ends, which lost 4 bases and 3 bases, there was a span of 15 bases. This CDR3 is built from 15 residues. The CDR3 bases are TGTGCCAGCAGCTCCCTTGGGGCCGAGGACACTGAAGCTTTCTTT. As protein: CASSSLGAEDTEAFF.

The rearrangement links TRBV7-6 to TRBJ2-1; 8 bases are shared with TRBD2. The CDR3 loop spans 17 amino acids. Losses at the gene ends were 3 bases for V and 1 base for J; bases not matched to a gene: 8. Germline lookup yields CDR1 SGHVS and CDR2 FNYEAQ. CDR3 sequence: CASSLAGGTESYNEQFF. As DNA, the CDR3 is TGTGCCAGCAGCTTGGCGGGGGGAACCGAGTCCTACAATGAGCAGTTCTTC.

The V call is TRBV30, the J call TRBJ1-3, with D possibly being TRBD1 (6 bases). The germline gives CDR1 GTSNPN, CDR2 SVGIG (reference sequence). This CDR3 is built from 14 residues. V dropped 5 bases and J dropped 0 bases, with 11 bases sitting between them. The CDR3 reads CAWFQGSSGNTIYF. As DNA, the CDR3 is TGTGCCTGGTTCCAGGGGAGCTCTGGAAACACCATATATTTT. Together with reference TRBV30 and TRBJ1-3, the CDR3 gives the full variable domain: SQTIHQWPATLVQPVGSPLSLECTVEGTSNPNLYWYRQAAGRGLQLLFYSVGIGQISSEVPQNLSASRPQDRQFILSSKKLLLSDSGFYLCAWFQGSSGNTIYFGEGSWLTVV.

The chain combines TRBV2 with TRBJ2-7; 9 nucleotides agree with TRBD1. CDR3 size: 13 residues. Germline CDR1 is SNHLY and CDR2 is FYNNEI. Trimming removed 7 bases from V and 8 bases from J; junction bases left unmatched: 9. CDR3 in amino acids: CASKTGGATKQYF. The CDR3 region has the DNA TGTGCCAGCAAAACAGGGGGCGCGACGAAGCAGTACTTC.

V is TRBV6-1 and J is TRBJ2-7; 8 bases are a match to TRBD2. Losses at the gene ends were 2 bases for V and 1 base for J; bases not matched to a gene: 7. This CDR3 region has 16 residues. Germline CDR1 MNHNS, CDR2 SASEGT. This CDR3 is CASSERYGGDSYEQYF. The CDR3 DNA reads TGTGCCAGCAGTGAAAGATACGGGGGGGATTCCTACGAGCAGTACTTC.